This TCR beta chain came from a study of CD8 T cells in Susac syndrome. Regarding the study as a whole: The study's TCR sequencing and HLA analysis drew on a certain number of individuals. That number was acknowledged as relatively small.

Germline V gene lookup returns CDR1 LNHDA and CDR2 SQIVND (reference sequence). The V gene end was trimmed by 4 bases and the J gene end by 6 bases; junction bases not matched to a gene: 13. This CDR3 contains 17 residues. An amount of RNA that ranged from roughly 0.45 to 1 ug was reverse transcribed with random hexamers. The TCR beta CDR3 was amplified by immunoSEQ multiplex PCR across 54 Vbeta, 13 Jbeta. TCRdb reprocessed the immunoSEQ multiplex PCR reads via MiXCR and lists one record per CDR3 protein. The sample has 200,000 or so distinct CDR3 sequences; approximately 90% are singletons. A word on this clonotype: The target antigen is unknown.

The sequenced target, TCR beta, came from blood CD8+ and CD4+ T cells. While CD8+ and CD4+ T cells were isolated negatively, TEMRA cells were enriched by FACS. The clonotype comes from a human donor with multiple sclerosis. The V and J genes are TRBV19 and TRBJ2-1; TRBD2 matches at 9 bases. The source material was CD8+ T cells from PBMCs. CDR3 region: CASSTDASGAAVNEQFF. The DNA for the CDR3 is TGTGCCAGTAGTACCGACGCTAGCGGGGCGGCCGTCAATGAGCAGTTCTTC.